This T cell receptor beta chain was sequenced during a study of control samples from healthy donors and cancer patients. Germline V gene data show CDR1 as MDHEN and CDR2 as SYDVKM. CDR3 length: 18 residues. Germline trimming cut 6 bases from V and 0 bases from J; bases unmatched to any gene: 14. Some clones are missing from TCRdb's copy, which holds only in-frame ones; the method was immunoSEQ multiplex PCR. There are about 120,000 clones in the sample; more than 85% occur only once, and roughly 2.7% lies in the top ten. The material sequenced was blood. V usage is TRBV28 and J usage is TRBJ1-1; 9 bases are shared with TRBD1. The clonotype was recovered from a man aged 25-45 years in good health. CDR3 in amino acids: CASRLYDRGRFMNTEAFF. The CDR3 DNA reads TGTGCCAGCAGACTATACGACAGGGGGAGATTCATGAACACTGAAGCTTTCTTT. The full variable domain, completed using reference TRBV28 and TRBJ1-1, is DVKVTQSSRYLVKRTGEKVFLECVQDMDHENMFWYRQDPGLGLRLIYFSYDVKMKEKGDIPEGYSVSREKKERFSLILESASTNQTSMYLCASRLYDRGRFMNTEAFFGQGTRLTVV.